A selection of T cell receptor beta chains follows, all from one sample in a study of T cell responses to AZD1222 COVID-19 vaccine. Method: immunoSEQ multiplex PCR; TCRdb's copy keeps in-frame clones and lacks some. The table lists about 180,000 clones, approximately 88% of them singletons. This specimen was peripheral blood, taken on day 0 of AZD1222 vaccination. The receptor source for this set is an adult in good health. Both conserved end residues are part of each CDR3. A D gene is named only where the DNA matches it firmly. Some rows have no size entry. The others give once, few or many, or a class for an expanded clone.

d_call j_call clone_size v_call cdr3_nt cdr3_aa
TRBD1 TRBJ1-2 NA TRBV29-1 TGCAGCGTAGCCCTTGGACAGGCGGCGGCCTATGGCTACACCTTC CSVALGQAAAYGYTF
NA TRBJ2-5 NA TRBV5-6 TGTGCCAGCAGCTGGGACCGTCGAGAGACCCAGTACTTC CASSWDRRETQYF
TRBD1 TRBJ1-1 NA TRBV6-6 TGTGCCAGCAGTTTAACAGGGGTGGGGAACACTGAAGCTTTCTTT CASSLTGVGNTEAFF
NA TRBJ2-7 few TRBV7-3 TGTGCCAGCAGCTCGAGACAGGGACTCGGCGAGCAGTACTTC CASSSRQGLGEQYF
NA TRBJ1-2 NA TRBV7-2 TGTGCCAGCAGCTTAGCTCTTGTTGAAGCCTACACCTTC CASSLALVEAYTF
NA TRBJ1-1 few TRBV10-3 TGTGCCATCAGTGAGAGAAGCGGAAACACTGAAGCTTTCTTT CAISERSGNTEAFF
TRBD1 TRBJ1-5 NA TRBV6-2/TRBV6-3 TGTGCCAGCAGCACGGGACAGCTTCTTCAGCCCCAGCATTTT CASSTGQLLQPQHF
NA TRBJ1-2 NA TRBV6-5 TGTGCCAGCAGACCCGGGGGGGGCTCTAGCTACACCTTC CASRPGGGSSYTF
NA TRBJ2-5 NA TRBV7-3 TGTGCCAGCAGCTTAACGGGTGGGAGAGGCGAGACCCAGTACTTC CASSLTGGRGETQYF
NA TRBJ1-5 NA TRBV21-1 TGTGCCAGCAGCAAAGTAAATATCAGGTGCTTACTGGCTGGACAACTTAATCAGCCCCAGCATTTT CASSKVNIRCLLAGQLNQPQHF
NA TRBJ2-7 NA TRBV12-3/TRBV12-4 TGTGCCAGCAGTTTAGGATCCGAGCAGTACTTC CASSLGSEQYF
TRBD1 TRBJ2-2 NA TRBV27 TGTGCCAGCAGACTCCACCGGGACAGGGCGAACACCGGGGAGCTGTTTTTT CASRLHRDRANTGELFF
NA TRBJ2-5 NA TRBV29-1 TGCAGCGGATGGGGTTTTATGGGAGGGGGAGAGACCCAGTACTTC CSGWGFMGGGETQYF
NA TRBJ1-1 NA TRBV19 TGTGCCAGTAGTATCTCGGCAGGGGTTAACACTGAAGCTTTCTTT CASSISAGVNTEAFF
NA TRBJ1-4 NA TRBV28 TGTGCCAGCAGTTTCCCTCAAGGGCGAAGTGAAAAACTGTTTTTT CASSFPQGRSEKLFF
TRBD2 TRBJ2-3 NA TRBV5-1 TGCGCCAGCAGTTCGACTAGCGGGAGGTCGGGCACAGATACGCAGTATTTT CASSSTSGRSGTDTQYF
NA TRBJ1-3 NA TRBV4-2 TGTGCCAGCAGCCAAGAAAGGATAAACACCATATATTTT CASSQERINTIYF
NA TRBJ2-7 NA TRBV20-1 TGCAGTGCTAGTCCCACCTACGAGCAGTACTTC CSASPTYEQYF
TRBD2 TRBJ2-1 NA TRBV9 TGTGCCAGCAGCGTTTTAGCGGGAGGTGGGGGTGAGCAGTTCTTC CASSVLAGGGGEQFF
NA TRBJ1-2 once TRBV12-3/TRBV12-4 TGTGCCAGCAGATTACCAGGAGACTATGGCTACACCTTC CASRLPGDYGYTF
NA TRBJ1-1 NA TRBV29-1 TGCAGCGCCGGGGACGGTCTGAACACTGAAGCTTTCTTT CSAGDGLNTEAFF
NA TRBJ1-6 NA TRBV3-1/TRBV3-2 TGTGCCAGCAGCCAGCACTCTCAGGGACCCCTCCACTTT CASSQHSQGPLHF
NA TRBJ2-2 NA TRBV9 TGTGCCAGCAGCGTAGTTAGCGGGAACACCGGGGAGCTGTTTTTT CASSVVSGNTGELFF
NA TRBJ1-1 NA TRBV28 TGTGCCAGCAGTCAGGGTAGCACTGAAGCTTTCTTT CASSQGSTEAFF
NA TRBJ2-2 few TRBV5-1 TGCGCCAGCAGCTTGGCAGGGGCGGACACCGGGGAGCTGTTTTTT CASSLAGADTGELFF
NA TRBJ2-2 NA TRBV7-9 TGTGCCAGCAGCTTGACACGTGCGGGGGAGCTGTTTTTT CASSLTRAGELFF
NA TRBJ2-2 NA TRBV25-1 TGTGCCAGCAGTGAGGACTGGAACACCGGGGAGCTGTTTTTT CASSEDWNTGELFF
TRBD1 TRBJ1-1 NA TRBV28 TGTGCCAGCAGTCTCAGGGGGTACACTGAAGCTTTCTTT CASSLRGYTEAFF
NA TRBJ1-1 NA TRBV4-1 TGCGCCAGCAGCCTAGGACGGTTAATGAACACTGAAGCTTTCTTT CASSLGRLMNTEAFF
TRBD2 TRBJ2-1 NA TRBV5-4 TGTGCCAGCAGGAGAGGTCTAGCGGAAAGCTCCTACAATGAGCAGTTCTTC CASRRGLAESSYNEQFF
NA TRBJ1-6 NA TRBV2 TGTGCCAGCAGGGAGGACATTCATAATTCACCCCTCCACTTT CASREDIHNSPLHF
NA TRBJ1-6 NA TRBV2 TGTGCCAGCAGTGAAAACGGGGTTCATTCACCCCTCCACTTT CASSENGVHSPLHF
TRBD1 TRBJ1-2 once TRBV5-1 TGCGCCAGCAGCACCGGGACAGGGGGAGGCTATGGCTACACCTTC CASSTGTGGGYGYTF
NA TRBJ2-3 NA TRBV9 TGTGCCAGCAGCGTAGCTGGGAGTGGTGCGGGATCGGATACGCAGTATTTT CASSVAGSGAGSDTQYF
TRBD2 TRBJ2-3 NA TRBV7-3 TGTGCCAGCAGCTCTTCGGGACTAGCGGGCACAGATACGCAGTATTTT CASSSSGLAGTDTQYF
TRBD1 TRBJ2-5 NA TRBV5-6 TGTGCCAGCTATGACAGGGGCATAAGGGAGACCCAGTACTTC CASYDRGIRETQYF
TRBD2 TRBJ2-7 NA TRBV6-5 TGTGCCAGCGCCCGGACTAGCGGAATCTACGAGCAGTACTTC CASARTSGIYEQYF
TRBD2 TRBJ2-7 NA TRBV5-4 TGTGCCAGCAGCCATAGCGGGAGAAGGAACGAGCAGTACTTC CASSHSGRRNEQYF
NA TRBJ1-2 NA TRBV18 TGTGCCAGCTCACCGACGGGGGCCGTTAACTATGGCTACACCTTC CASSPTGAVNYGYTF
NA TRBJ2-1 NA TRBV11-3 TGTGCCAGCAGTCGGGGTGTGGACCCACAGGACAATGAGCAGTTCTTC CASSRGVDPQDNEQFF
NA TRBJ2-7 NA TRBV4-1 TGCGCCAGCAGCCGGGAACGCTACCACGAGCAGTACTTC CASSRERYHEQYF
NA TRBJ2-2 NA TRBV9 TGTGCCAGCAGCGCAACCACAGGGATGAACACCGGGGAGCTGTTTTTT CASSATTGMNTGELFF
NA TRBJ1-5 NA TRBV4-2 TGTGCCAGCAGCCTAGATCAAGGGGCCAATCAGCCCCAGCATTTT CASSLDQGANQPQHF
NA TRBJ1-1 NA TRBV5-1 TGCGCCAGCAGCTTGGCAGGGAACACTGAAGCTTTCTTT CASSLAGNTEAFF
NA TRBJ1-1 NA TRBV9 TGTGCCAGCAGCGTAGAGGGTCGCACTGAAGCTTTCTTT CASSVEGRTEAFF
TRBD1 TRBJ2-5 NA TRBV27 TGTGCCAGCAGTTTATCAACCCCGGGTAGGGGGCTTGGAGAGACCCAGTACTTC CASSLSTPGRGLGETQYF